This T cell receptor beta chain was obtained from a study of control samples from healthy donors and cancer patients. Germline V gene data show CDR1 as SGHTS and CDR2 as YDEGEE. This CDR3 has 16 residues. V lost 0 bases, J lost 4 bases, and 16 bases lay in between. TCRdb's table, derived via immunoSEQ multiplex PCR, lists solely in-frame clones and lacks some. The sample contains over 150,000 clones, 90% to 95% of which appear only once. The sample comprised blood. This TCR came from a woman aged 18-29 years in good health. This chain connects TRBV5-8 to TRBJ1-2; D gene unclear. The CDR3 region is CASSLDNSGESYGYTF. CDR3 DNA: TGTGCCAGCAGCTTGGATAACTCAGGAGAGAGCTATGGCTACACCTTC.